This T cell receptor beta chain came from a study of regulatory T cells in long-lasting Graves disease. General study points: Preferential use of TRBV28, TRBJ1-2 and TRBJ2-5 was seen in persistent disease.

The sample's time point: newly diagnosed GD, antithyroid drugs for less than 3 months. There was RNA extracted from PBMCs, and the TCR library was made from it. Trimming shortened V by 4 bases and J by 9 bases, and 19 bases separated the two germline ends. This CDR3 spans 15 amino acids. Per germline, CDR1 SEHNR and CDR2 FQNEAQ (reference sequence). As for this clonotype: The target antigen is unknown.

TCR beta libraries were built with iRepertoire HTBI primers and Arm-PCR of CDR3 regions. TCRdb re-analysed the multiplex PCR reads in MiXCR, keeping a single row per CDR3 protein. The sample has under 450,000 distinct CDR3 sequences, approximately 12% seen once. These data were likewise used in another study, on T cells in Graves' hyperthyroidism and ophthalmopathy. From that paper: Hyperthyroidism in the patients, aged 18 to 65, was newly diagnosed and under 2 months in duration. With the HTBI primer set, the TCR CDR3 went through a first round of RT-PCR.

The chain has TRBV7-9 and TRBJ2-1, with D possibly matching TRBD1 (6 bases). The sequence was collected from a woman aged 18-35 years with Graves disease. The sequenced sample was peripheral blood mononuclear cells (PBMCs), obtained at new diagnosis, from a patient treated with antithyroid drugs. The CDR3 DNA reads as TGTGCCAGCAGCTGGTCCGGGACACCCTCAGCTGAGCAGTTCTTC. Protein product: CASSWSGTPSAEQFF.